Each of the 18 T cell receptor beta chains below was sequenced from the same sample in a study of a mutant IDH1 vaccine in newly diagnosed glioma. The antigens these receptors bind are not known. Specified time point: week 23, last vaccination. Vaccine doses each comprised 300 ug of mutant IDH1 20-mer peptide, with topical imiquimod. Profiled with immunoSEQ multiplex PCR; TCRdb holds only in-frame clones, not every one. The data contain about 55,000 clones, 80% of them singletons. The material sequenced was PBMCs, taken from a glioma patient whose treatment included an IDH1 peptide vaccine. These receptors came from a man aged 35 to 55 with glioma.

The V and J genes are TRBV4-1 and TRBJ2-3; TRBD2 aligns across 7 bases. The junction had 10 bases not matched to a gene; V was cut back by 0 bases and J by 4 bases. The CDR3 consists of 17 residues. CDR1 and CDR2 from the germline V gene are MGHRA and YSYEKL. The CDR3 DNA follows: TGCGCCAGCAGCCAAGAAGCCTCGGGGGGAATCGCAGATACGCAGTATTTT. This codes for CASSQEASGGIADTQYF.

This clone was recorded only once. The chain couples TRBV2 to TRBJ2-2; D is ambiguous. Germline assignment: CDR1 SNHLY and CDR2 FYNNEI. V gave up 3 bases and J gave up 3 bases, with 5 bases separating them. CDR3 length: 13 residues. The CDR3 sequence is CASSEHDTGELFF. The DNA of the CDR3 is TGTGCCAGCAGTGAGCACGACACCGGGGAGCTGTTTTTT.

V usage is TRBV2 and J usage is TRBJ2-5; D is perhaps TRBD1 (6 bases). Trimming removed 6 bases from V and 2 bases from J, with 28 bases in between. Germline values: CDR1 SNHLY, CDR2 FYNNEI. CDR3 length equals 19 residues. The CDR3 is CASSAEGDVRPGFQETQYF. CDR3 in DNA: TGTGCCAGCAGCGCAGAGGGGGACGTGAGACCGGGATTTCAAGAGACCCAGTACTTC.

This clone was observed once. The rearrangement uses TRBV10-3 and TRBJ2-1, with 12 positions matching TRBD2. J was trimmed by 6 bases and V by 3 bases; bases with no gene match: 3. Germline lookup yields CDR1 ENHRY and CDR2 SYGVKD. This CDR3 spans 15 amino acids. The CDR3 region is CAISEGLAGSNEQFF. The CDR3 coding sequence is TGTGCCATCAGTGAAGGACTAGCGGGGTCCAATGAGCAGTTCTTC.

The chain is built from TRBV7-2 and TRBJ1-5; D remains unclear. Germline values: CDR1 SGHTA, CDR2 FQGNSA. The V and J ends lost 5 bases and 6 bases respectively, with 14 bases between them. The CDR3 contains 14 residues. The DNA for the CDR3 is TGTGCCAGCAGCCCGGATAGGTTGGGTCAGCCCCAGCATTTT. It specifies CASSPDRLGQPQHF.

This clone was counted a few times. The rearrangement uses TRBV4-1 and TRBJ1-1; 8 bases match TRBD1. The CDR3 length is 14 residues. After removal of 1 base from V and 5 bases from J, the junction contained 3 bases not matched to a gene. Germline CDR1 is MGHRA and CDR2 is YSYEKL. Here the CDR3 DNA reads TGCGCCAGCAGCCAAGGACAGGGGTGGACTGAAGCTTTCTTT. Translation: CASSQGQGWTEAFF.

This clone has a single count. The rearrangement uses TRBV5-4 and TRBJ2-2, with TRBD2 matching over 11 bases. V was pared by 1 base and J by 2 bases, with 4 bases of the junction left unmatched. There are 17 residues in the CDR3. The V gene's germline CDR1 is SGHNT and CDR2 YYREEE (reference sequence). The CDR3 here is CASSLSSGGTNTGELFF. DNA of the CDR3: TGTGCCAGCAGCTTGTCTAGCGGGGGGACTAACACCGGGGAGCTGTTTTTT.

J is TRBJ2-7 and V is TRBV5-1, with TRBD1 matching over 11 bases. The ends lost 3 bases at V and 2 bases at J; junction bases unmatched: 4. CDR3 length equals 15 residues. From germline, CDR1 is SGHRS and CDR2 YFSETQ. The CDR3 bases are TGCGCCAGCAGCTCCCCGGGACAGGGGGCCTACGAGCAGTACTTC. Protein: CASSSPGQGAYEQYF. The full variable domain, with the rest looked up from reference TRBV5-1 and TRBJ2-7, is KAGVTQTPRYLIKTRGQQVTLSCSPISGHRSVSWYQQTPGQGLQFLFEYFSETQRNKGNFPGRFSGRQFSNSRSEMNVSTLELGDSALYLCASSSPGQGAYEQYFGPGTRLTVT.

V is TRBV9 and J is TRBJ1-3; maybe TRBD1 (6 bases). From germline, CDR1 is SGDLS and CDR2 YYNGEE. Trimming shortened V by 4 bases and J by 1 base, and 15 bases separated the two germline ends. This CDR3 is 16 amino acids long. CDR3 loop: CASSPRTGRSGNTIYF. The CDR3 DNA sequence: TGTGCCAGCAGCCCCCGAACAGGGCGTTCTGGAAACACCATATATTTT.

The chain uses TRBV7-8 and TRBJ1-1; D call uncertain. V lost 6 bases, J lost 0 bases, and 8 bases lay in between. The CDR3 spans 13 residues. Germline V gene sequence: CDR1 SGHVS, CDR2 FQNEAQ. CDR3 sequence: CASSRLLNTEAFF. For the CDR3, the DNA is TGTGCCAGCAGTCGGCTGTTGAACACTGAAGCTTTCTTT.

The chain is built from TRBV5-8 and TRBJ1-1; D remains ambiguous. Germline-derived CDR1 and CDR2 are SGHTS and YDEGEE. Trimming took off 8 bases at V and 0 bases at J, with 17 bases between the two ends. This CDR3 region has 15 residues. In DNA, the CDR3 is TGTGCCAGTAGAGACCCTAGAGGACTGAACACTGAAGCTTTCTTT. As protein: CASRDPRGLNTEAFF.

This sequence joins TRBV6-5 and TRBJ2-1, with D maybe TRBD2 (5 bases). This CDR3 is built from 15 residues. The germline gives CDR1 MNHEY, CDR2 SVGAGI. The V end lost 6 bases, the J end lost 9 bases, and 21 bases lay between the germline ends. The CDR3 bases are TGTGCCAGCAGCTCCTCGTCCCCCCCGCGGGTTGAGCAGTTCTTC. Amino acid sequence: CASSSSSPPRVEQFF.

The J gene is TRBJ2-5, the V gene TRBV30, with TRBD1 matching over 7 bases. Germline-derived CDR1 and CDR2 are GTSNPN and SVGIG (reference sequence). The CDR3 is made up of 15 amino acids. V gave up 6 bases and J gave up 0 bases; unmatched junction bases: 10. The chain's CDR3 is CACVRGTAYQETQYF. CDR3 nucleotide sequence: TGTGCCTGTGTGAGGGGGACAGCGTACCAAGAGACCCAGTACTTC.

The chain combines TRBV10-3 with TRBJ2-7; 7 nucleotides line up with TRBD1. The V segment lost 0 bases and the J segment 4 bases; nucleotides outside the gene matches: 9. The CDR3 consists of 16 residues. Looked up from germline, CDR1 is ENHRY and CDR2 is SYGVKD. CDR3 sequence: CAISESIGRRGYEQYF. The CDR3 DNA is TGTGCCATCAGTGAGTCGATAGGGCGCAGGGGGTACGAGCAGTACTTC.

This clone was detected only once. The chain links TRBV6-5 to TRBJ1-5; D not resolved. V dropped 10 bases and J dropped 4 bases, with 17 bases sitting between them. Germline V gene sequence: CDR1 MNHEY, CDR2 SVGAGI. The CDR3 contains 14 residues. The CDR3 region has the DNA TGTGCCACCGCCGATCGGGGTGGTAATCAGCCCCAGCATTTT. This codes for CATADRGGNQPQHF.

The chain uses TRBV6-5 and TRBJ2-3; possibly TRBD1 for D (5 bases). The length of the CDR3 is 12 residues. Germline V lookup: CDR1 MNHEY, CDR2 SVGAGI. The ends were cut back, 4 bases at V and 11 bases at J, with 13 bases in the middle. The CDR3 coding sequence is TGTGCCAGCAGTTTAGGGGATCGAAGGCAGTATTTT. It is translated as CASSLGDRRQYF.

This chain connects TRBV29-1 to TRBJ2-1; the D gene is possibly TRBD2 (6 bases). Trimming left V 7 bases short and J 0 bases short, with 22 bases between. CDR1 and CDR2 (germline): SQVTM, ANQGSEA. The CDR3 length is 17 residues. DNA of the CDR3: TGCAGCGCCCTGGGGGGTACCGGGACTCGCTCCTACAATGAGCAGTTCTTC. Its translation: CSALGGTGTRSYNEQFF.

This rearrangement joins TRBV19 to TRBJ2-2, with D perhaps matching TRBD2 (5 bases). The germline V and J ends were trimmed by 5 bases and 0 bases, with 7 bases remaining between them. CDR3 size: 14 residues. Germline V gene sequence: CDR1 LNHDA, CDR2 SQIVND (reference sequence). CDR3 sequence (DNA): TGTGCCAGTAGTGCGGGCGCGAACACCGGGGAGCTGTTTTTT. It encodes CASSAGANTGELFF.